This T cell receptor (beta chain) was profiled in a study of shared clonotypes between healthy human individuals. Study results and caveats: Sorted-subset samples were not fully sequenced, rarefaction indicated. Compared with clonotypes that all four donors shared, non-shared clonotypes had lower generation probabilities.

Deep-level assay runs were performed. The repertoire was sequenced with immunoSEQ multiplex PCR; TCRdb's copy has only in-frame clones and lacks some. The repertoire holds around 1.9 million clones, with around 93% as singletons. CD45RO-negative CD8 cells positively selected for CCR7 made up the naive population, which excluded terminally differentiated effector memory CD45RA+ cells. Trimming pared 3 bases from V and 1 base from J, leaving 10 bases between. Germline V lookup: CDR1 GTSNPN, CDR2 SVGIG (reference sequence). This CDR3 has 15 residues. As to this clone: Its target is not known.

The gene calls are TRBV30 and TRBJ1-6; D remains ambiguous. Sequenced sample: naive CD8+ T cells from PBMCs. The origin of this receptor is a man aged 18 to 35 in good health. Some clones in this sample may be carry-over from other donors' samples. CDR3: CAWRVSSSYNSPLHF. CDR3 nucleotides: TGTGCCTGGAGGGTTAGCAGTTCCTATAATTCACCCCTCCACTTT.